The rows below give T cell receptor beta chains drawn from one sample of a study of T cells in Graves' hyperthyroidism and ophthalmopathy. A single record per CDR3 protein comes from TCRdb applying MiXCR to the multiplex PCR reads. The sample includes hundreds of thousands of distinct CDR3 sequences, about 15% of them seen just once. The sample comprised blood. Receptor source: a man younger than 30 with Graves' ophthalmopathy. Each CDR3 is given with its conserved first and last residue. Fields, in order: V gene, clone size, J gene, D gene, CDR3 DNA, CDR3 protein. D genes are given only for firm matches. The size entry is marked missing in some rows and otherwise reads once, few, many or a size class.

v_gene: TRBV6-5; abundance: few; j_gene: TRBJ2-3; d_gene: TRBD1; CDR3nt: TGTGCCAGCAGTTACTCGAGACAGGGGGCCTTAGATACGCAGTATTTT; CDR3aa: CASSYSRQGALDTQYF
v_gene: TRBV5-1; abundance: many; j_gene: TRBJ1-2; d_gene: NA; CDR3nt: TGCGCCAGCAGCACCGACGGAGGTAACTATGGCTACACCTTC; CDR3aa: CASSTDGGNYGYTF
v_gene: TRBV4-1; abundance: few; j_gene: TRBJ2-3; d_gene: TRBD2; CDR3nt: TGCGCCAGCAGCCAAGGGTATAGCGGGGGGGATAGCACAGATACGCAGTATTTT; CDR3aa: CASSQGYSGGDSTDTQYF
v_gene: TRBV19; abundance: NA; j_gene: TRBJ1-1; d_gene: NA; CDR3nt: TGTGCCAGTAGTAGAGGAGAATTGAACACTGAAGCTATCTTT; CDR3aa: CASSRGELNTEAIF
v_gene: TRBV5-1; abundance: few; j_gene: TRBJ2-5; d_gene: TRBD1; CDR3nt: TGCGCCAGCAGCTTACAGGGGGCCCCTCAAGAGACCCAGTACTTC; CDR3aa: CASSLQGAPQETQYF
v_gene: TRBV7-8; abundance: many; j_gene: TRBJ2-3; d_gene: TRBD2; CDR3nt: TGTGCCAGCAACGGGGGGGGCACAGATACGCAGTATTTT; CDR3aa: CASNGGGTDTQYF
v_gene: TRBV15; abundance: few; j_gene: TRBJ1-1; d_gene: TRBD1; CDR3nt: TGTGCCACCAGCAGAGGTGGGACAGGGAGTACTGAAGCTTTCTTT; CDR3aa: CATSRGGTGSTEAFF
v_gene: TRBV20-1; abundance: many; j_gene: TRBJ2-1; d_gene: TRBD2; CDR3nt: TGCAGTGCTAGAGGGGGTAGCGGGTCTGCCACCAATGAGCAGTTCTTC; CDR3aa: CSARGGSGSATNEQFF
v_gene: TRBV20-1; abundance: few; j_gene: TRBJ1-1; d_gene: NA; CDR3nt: TGCAGTGTCGTAGCGGGGGCCCCTGAAGCTTTCTTT; CDR3aa: CSVVAGAPEAFF
v_gene: TRBV2; abundance: many; j_gene: TRBJ2-2; d_gene: TRBD2; CDR3nt: TGTGCCAGAGGGACTAGCGGGGGGACCAACACCGGGGAGCTGTTTTTT; CDR3aa: CARGTSGGTNTGELFF
v_gene: TRBV3-1; abundance: many; j_gene: TRBJ2-3; d_gene: NA; CDR3nt: TGTGCCAGCAGCCGCTTCGCAGATACGCAGTATTTT; CDR3aa: CASSRFADTQYF
v_gene: TRBV6-1; abundance: many; j_gene: TRBJ2-7; d_gene: TRBD2; CDR3nt: TGTGCCAGCAGTCTACCGGGACTAGCGAGTCACGAGCAGTACTTC; CDR3aa: CASSLPGLASHEQYF
v_gene: TRBV29-1; abundance: few; j_gene: TRBJ2-2; d_gene: TRBD1; CDR3nt: TGCAGCGTGGGGGACAGGGGGGACACCGGGGAGCTGTTTTTT; CDR3aa: CSVGDRGDTGELFF
v_gene: TRBV11-2; abundance: many; j_gene: TRBJ2-3; d_gene: NA; CDR3nt: TGTGCCAGCAGCTTAGGGATTTACACAGATACGCAGTATTTT; CDR3aa: CASSLGIYTDTQYF
v_gene: TRBV20-1; abundance: many; j_gene: TRBJ1-2; d_gene: NA; CDR3nt: TGCAGTGCTAGACCGGGGGGTAATTATGGCTACACCTTC; CDR3aa: CSARPGGNYGYTF
v_gene: TRBV4-2; abundance: many; j_gene: TRBJ2-5; d_gene: NA; CDR3nt: TGTGCCAGCAGCCAAGTACCTGGTTCGGGGACCCAGTACTTC; CDR3aa: CASSQVPGSGTQYF